These T cell receptor beta chains were read from a single sample in a study of shared clonotypes between healthy human individuals. The assay was immunoSEQ multiplex PCR, and TCRdb's table has in-frame clones only and misses some. The data contain around 2.5 million clones, 93% of them singletons. The sample taken for sequencing was naive CD4+ T cells from PBMCs. The receptors originated from a man between 18 and 35 years old in good health. Some clones in this sample may be carry-over from other donors' samples. Each CDR3 is given with its conserved first and last residue. Fields, in order: V gene, clone size, J gene, D gene, CDR3 protein, CDR3 DNA. The D gene is left open where the match is weak. Size values are once, few and many counts, or a class for expanded clones, and some rows have none.

TRBV9	-	TRBJ2-7	-	CASSDPFSYEQYF	TGTGCCAGCAGCGATCCGTTCTCCTACGAGCAGTACTTC
TRBV6-4	-	TRBJ1-1	TRBD1	CASSMDRGDEAFF	TGTGCCAGCAGCATGGACAGGGGGGATGAAGCTTTCTTT
TRBV7-8	-	TRBJ1-1	-	CASSPSTGRDEAFF	TGTGCCAGCAGCCCTTCGACCGGGAGGGATGAAGCTTTCTTT
TRBV5-4	-	TRBJ1-1	-	CASSLGVRQPNTEAFF	TGTGCCAGCAGCTTAGGGGTGCGACAGCCGAACACTGAAGCTTTCTTT
TRBV6-6	-	TRBJ2-3	-	CASRSGTDTDTQYF	TGTGCCAGCAGATCCGGGACTGACACAGATACGCAGTATTTT
TRBV27	-	TRBJ1-1	-	CASRPSGPRGEAFF	TGTGCCAGCAGACCCTCCGGGCCCCGGGGTGAAGCTTTCTTT
TRBV5-4	-	TRBJ2-1	-	CASSLRRQPYNEQFF	TGTGCCAGCAGCTTGAGGCGGCAGCCCTACAATGAGCAGTTCTTC
TRBV29-1	-	TRBJ2-3	-	CSVEVPSTDTQYF	TGCAGCGTTGAAGTACCTAGCACAGATACGCAGTATTTT
TRBV29-1	-	TRBJ2-2	TRBD1	CSVSDRVDTGELFF	TGCAGCGTTTCCGACAGGGTAGACACCGGGGAGCTGTTTTTT
TRBV9	-	TRBJ2-7	TRBD2	CASSEGLAGAPRYEQYF	TGTGCCAGCAGCGAAGGACTAGCGGGAGCACCTCGATACGAGCAGTACTTC
TRBV5-6	-	TRBJ2-5	TRBD1	CASSVTGGAGETQYF	TGTGCCAGCAGCGTCACAGGGGGCGCTGGAGAGACCCAGTACTTC
TRBV5-1	-	TRBJ2-3	TRBD1	CASSSAGGPWDTQYF	TGCGCCAGCAGCTCGGCAGGGGGCCCGTGGGATACGCAGTATTTT
TRBV2	-	TRBJ2-2	-	CASGTLGSTGELFF	TGTGCCAGCGGGACACTCGGCTCCACCGGGGAGCTGTTTTTT
TRBV28	-	TRBJ2-7	TRBD2	CASSLGGGGPYEQYF	TGTGCCAGCAGTTTAGGTGGCGGGGGGCCCTACGAGCAGTACTTC
TRBV11-3	once	TRBJ2-2	-	CASSLRLATGELFF	TGTGCCAGCAGCCTTCGACTGGCCACCGGGGAGCTGTTTTTT